Listed below are T cell receptor beta chains from one sample, sequenced in a study of blood T cells in healthy people across ages. TCRdb passed the 5' RACE reads through MiXCR, listing each CDR3 protein once. This table has 800,000 to 950,000 distinct CDR3 sequences, 25% to 30% appearing once. Another study also made use of these data, one on T cells of mothers and their children.

Sample: blood. The origin of the receptors is a woman aged 40 to 55 in good health. CDR3s include the opening cysteine and the closing phenylalanine or tryptophan. D genes are given only for firm matches. Rows may omit the clone size; those that give it use once, few, many or a size class.

j_call clone_size v_call d_call cdr3_aa cdr3_nt
TRBJ2-4 - TRBV2 - CANRLGREQYF TGTGCCAACAGACTGGGGCGAGAGCAGTACTTC
TRBJ1-1 few TRBV3-1 TRBD1 CASSLGTAKNTEAFF TGTGCCAGCAGCCTAGGGACAGCCAAGAACACTGAAGCTTTCTTT
TRBJ2-7 many TRBV20-1 TRBD2 CSALTSGGAHEQYF TGCAGTGCTCTGACTAGCGGGGGGGCCCACGAGCAGTACTTC
TRBJ1-1 few TRBV28 - CASSLGKSEAFF TGTGCCAGCAGTCTAGGGAAATCTGAAGCTTTCTTT
TRBJ2-2 - TRBV9 - CASSVTSNTGELFF TGTGCCAGCAGCGTAACTTCGAACACCGGGGAGCTGTTTTTT
TRBJ1-1 - TRBV28 - CASSPVQSRTLNTEAFF TGTGCCAGCAGTCCCGTCCAGTCCCGGACACTTAACACTGAAGCTTTCTTT
TRBJ2-5 many TRBV20-1 - CSASPEKTQYF TGCAGTGCTAGTCCAGAAAAGACCCAGTACTTC
TRBJ2-1 - TRBV4-2 TRBD2 CASRAGGPWGEQVF TGTGCCAGCAGGGCGGGGGGGCCATGGGGTGAGCAGGTCTTC
TRBJ2-6 - TRBV27 - CACSPPPGPGANVLTF TGTGCCTGCAGTCCCCCTCCAGGTCCTGGGGCCAACGTCCTGACTTTC
TRBJ2-3 - TRBV28 TRBD2 CASSSPGLAAADTQYF TGTGCCAGCAGTTCCCCGGGGCTAGCGGCGGCAGATACGCAGTATTTT
TRBJ2-5 - TRBV19 - CASSISPGKILGDEQYF TGTGCCAGTAGTATATCCCCGGGGAAGATTTTGGGCGATGAGCAGTACTTC
TRBJ1-2 - TRBV11-2 TRBD1 CASSLVDRAYGYTF TGTGCCAGCAGCTTGGTGGACAGGGCCTATGGCTACACCTTC
TRBJ1-5 - TRBV5-1 - CASSLWGVYSSDGNQPQHF TGCGCCAGCAGCTTGTGGGGGGTTTATTCCTCCGATGGCAATCAGCCCCAGCATTTT
TRBJ2-5 - TRBV5-1 TRBD2 CASSFGLAGTGGQYF TGCGCCAGCAGCTTTGGACTAGCGGGGACGGGGGGGCAGTACTTC
TRBJ2-7 - TRBV29-1 TRBD1 CSVESRDSEDEQYF TGCAGCGTTGAATCTAGGGACAGTGAGGACGAGCAGTACTTC
TRBJ2-1 many TRBV5-6 TRBD2 CASSLRGLGTWEQFF TGTGCCAGCAGCTTGAGGGGACTAGGGACCTGGGAGCAGTTCTTC
TRBJ2-5 - TRBV18 - CASSPQQGGSQETQYF TGTGCCAGCTCACCACAGCAAGGAGGCAGTCAAGAGACCCAGTACTTC
TRBJ2-5 - TRBV7-8 - CASSPPWTGEKETQYF TGTGCCAGCAGCCCCCCTTGGACGGGGGAGAAAGAGACCCAGTACTTC
TRBJ2-4 many TRBV7-2 - CASSLDVGWAGIQYF TGTGCCAGCAGCTTAGATGTGGGATGGGCCGGCATTCAGTACTTC
TRBJ2-3 - TRBV20-1 - CSARGVGSSYGDTQYF TGCAGTGCTAGAGGGGTGGGGAGCTCTTACGGAGATACGCAGTATTTT
TRBJ2-1 few TRBV7-6 - CASSLALANEQFF TGTGCCAGCAGCTTAGCTCTGGCCAATGAGCAGTTCTTC
TRBJ1-1 - TRBV4-3 - CASSQLESSTEAFF TGCGCCAGCAGCCAATTAGAGAGTTCGACTGAAGCTTTCTTT
TRBJ2-7 few TRBV4-1 TRBD1 CASSPDRGHPWEQYF TGCGCCAGCAGCCCCGACAGGGGGCACCCGTGGGAGCAGTACTTC
TRBJ2-7 - TRBV9 TRBD2 CASSVGGGFYEQYF TGTGCCAGCAGCGTAGGCGGGGGGTTCTACGAGCAGTACTTC
TRBJ1-2 - TRBV10-3 - CAISYRTDCGYTF TGTGCCATCAGCTACCGGACTGACTGTGGCTACACCTTC
TRBJ2-7 - TRBV20-1 - CSARDLKTLGGDEQYF TGCAGTGCTAGAGACCTGAAGACCCTCGGAGGGGACGAGCAGTACTTC
TRBJ2-5 - TRBV7-3 - CASALRPQETQYF TGTGCCAGCGCTTTGAGACCTCAAGAGACCCAGTACTTC
TRBJ2-3 - TRBV9 - CASSEGGTTSSTDTQYF TGTGCCAGCAGCGAGGGGGGGACTACTTCTAGCACAGATACGCAGTATTTT
TRBJ2-4 few TRBV7-2 - CASSLSNMGTSYIRYF TGTGCCAGCAGCTTATCCAACATGGGGACGTCATACATTCGGTACTTC
TRBJ1-2 few TRBV27 - CASSALQGNYGYTF TGTGCCAGCAGTGCATTGCAGGGGAACTATGGCTACACCTTC
TRBJ2-7 many TRBV27 - CASSLLGTYEQYF TGTGCCAGCAGTTTATTGGGTACCTACGAGCAGTACTTC
TRBJ1-1 - TRBV5-1 TRBD1 CASSTLGQENTEAFF TGCGCTAGCAGCACCCTCGGACAGGAGAACACTGAAGCTTTCTTT
TRBJ1-2 many TRBV2 TRBD1 CASRQGQDYGYTF TGTGCCAGCAGGCAGGGACAGGACTATGGCTACACCTTC
TRBJ2-5 many TRBV6-1 - CASSVSPTTGRKETQYF TGTGCCAGCAGTGTCTCACCTACGACAGGGAGGAAAGAGACCCAGTACTTC
TRBJ2-7 few TRBV7-2 TRBD2 CATYPLGGTNEQYF TGTGCCACTTACCCACTCGGGGGGACCAACGAGCAGTACTTC
TRBJ2-7 few TRBV5-5 TRBD1 CASSLQGEPTLEQYF TGTGCCAGCAGCTTGCAGGGGGAGCCGACGCTCGAGCAGTACTTC
TRBJ2-7 - TRBV3-1 - CASSQAGRYPYEQYF TGTGCCAGCAGCCAAGCGGGACGCTACCCCTACGAGCAGTACTTC
TRBJ1-2 - TRBV7-9 TRBD1 CASSRMSRGNYGYTF TGTGCCAGCAGCCGTATGTCCAGGGGGAACTATGGCTACACCTTC
TRBJ2-1 many TRBV4-2 - CASSQEGTWQFF TGTGCCAGCAGCCAAGAAGGGACATGGCAGTTCTTC
TRBJ2-3 many TRBV4-1 - CASSQAPGTDTQYF TGCGCCAGCAGCCAGGCTCCAGGTACAGATACGCAGTATTTT
TRBJ2-1 - TRBV7-8 TRBD1 CASVPGTGHNEQFF TGTGCCAGCGTCCCCGGGACAGGGCACAATGAGCAGTTCTTC
TRBJ2-7 few TRBV2 TRBD2 CASSEGGGPLGEQYF TGTGCCAGCAGTGAGGGCGGGGGGCCCCTGGGCGAGCAGTACTTC
TRBJ1-5 - TRBV20-1 TRBD1 CSASYGTDNQPQHF TGCAGTGCTTCCTACGGGACAGATAATCAGCCCCAGCATTTT
TRBJ2-3 - TRBV28 - CASSSTGNTQYF TGTGCCAGCAGCTCCACAGGGAATACGCAGTATTTT
TRBJ2-7 many TRBV20-1 TRBD2 CSAPLGGVSYEQYF TGCAGTGCTCCCCTCGGGGGGGTCTCCTACGAGCAGTACTTC
TRBJ1-1 once TRBV5-1 - CASSLERTDVGEAFF TGCGCCAGCAGCTTGGAGCGGACCGATGTTGGGGAAGCTTTCTTT
TRBJ2-5 many TRBV6-1 - CASRWVQETQYF TGTGCCAGCAGGTGGGTCCAAGAGACCCAGTACTTC